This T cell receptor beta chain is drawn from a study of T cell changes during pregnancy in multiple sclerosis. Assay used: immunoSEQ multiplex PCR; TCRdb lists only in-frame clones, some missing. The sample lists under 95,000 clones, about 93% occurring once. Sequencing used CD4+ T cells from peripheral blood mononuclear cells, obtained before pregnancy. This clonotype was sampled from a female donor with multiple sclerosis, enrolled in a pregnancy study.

CDR3 coding DNA: TGTGCCAGCAGTCTCCGAGGGGGGGCAAAGAACACTGAAGCTTTCTTT. It yields the protein CASSLRGGAKNTEAFF. J is TRBJ1-1 and V is TRBV27, with D possibly being TRBD1 (6 bases). Between the trimmed V and J ends, which lost 5 bases and 1 base, there was a span of 17 bases. The CDR3 is 16 amino acids. Looked up from germline, CDR1 is MNHEY and CDR2 is SMNVEV (reference sequence).